Listed below are T cell receptor beta chains from one sample, sequenced in a study of Ad26.COV2.S vaccination and SARS-CoV-2 variants. TCRdb's table, derived via immunoSEQ multiplex PCR, lists solely in-frame clones and lacks some. The sample has about 320,000 clones, 85% to 90% seen once; the top ten hold 1.9%. The specimen comprised peripheral blood, sampled in a trial of Ad26.COV2.S vaccine versus placebo. The receptors originated from a person between 18 and 65 years old who received the Ad26.COV2.S COVID-19 vaccine or a placebo. Each CDR3 is given with its conserved first and last residue. The D gene is left open where the match is weak. For some rows the clone size is stated as once, few or many, or as a class when expanded; others skip it.

. | TRBJ1-4 | TRBV25-1 | . | TGTGCCAGCAGCCCATGGGGGGGACATGGAAATGAAAAACTGTTTTTT | CASSPWGGHGNEKLFF
TRBD1 | TRBJ1-4 | TRBV19 | . | TGTGCCAGTAGTATAAGACAGGGTCTTGCAACTAATGAAAAACTGTTTTTT | CASSIRQGLATNEKLFF
. | TRBJ1-1 | TRBV29-1 | . | TGCAGCGTTGAAGCCAAGGCAGGGAACACTGAAGCTTTCTTT | CSVEAKAGNTEAFF
. | TRBJ2-3 | TRBV4-3 | . | TGCGCCAGCAGCCAAGATCGTAGAGTTTTGGATACGCAGTATTTT | CASSQDRRVLDTQYF
. | TRBJ2-2 | TRBV18 | once | TGTGCCAGCTCGCAAGATCAGGCGAACACCGGGGAGCTGTTTTTT | CASSQDQANTGELFF
. | TRBJ1-3 | TRBV7-8 | . | TGTGCCTGCACTGAAGGGGACGGAAACACCATATATTTT | CACTEGDGNTIYF
TRBD1 | TRBJ1-2 | TRBV5-4 | . | TGTGCCAGCAGCCGGGACAGAAACTATGGCTACACCTTC | CASSRDRNYGYTF
TRBD1 | TRBJ1-1 | TRBV6-5 | . | TGTGCCAGCAGTACGGACAGGGGGGCGAGCACTGAAGCTTTCTTT | CASSTDRGASTEAFF
TRBD2 | TRBJ2-5 | TRBV2 | . | TGTGCCAGCAGTGTGCTACTAGCGGGGATCGAGACCCAGTACTTC | CASSVLLAGIETQYF
TRBD1 | TRBJ2-3 | TRBV30 | . | TGTGCCTGGAGTGTACGGCAGGGGGCAGATACGCAGTATTTT | CAWSVRQGADTQYF